Each of the 32 T cell receptor beta chains below was sequenced from the same sample in a study of shared T cell receptors in the human thymus. The table came from immunoSEQ multiplex PCR; TCRdb's copy has only in-frame clones and leaves some out. The sample records about 660,000 clones, around 87% being singletons. These same data were also listed under a study on human thymus T cells.

The sequenced sample was thymocytes. The source of these receptors is a boy less than two years old with a congenital heart defect.

J is TRBJ2-1 and V is TRBV19; 8 bases map to TRBD2. With V trimmed by 5 bases and J by 9 bases, 18 bases remained unmatched. The CDR3 has 17 residues. From germline, CDR1 is LNHDA and CDR2 SQIVND (reference sequence). Here the CDR3 DNA reads TGTGCCAGTAGTCGGGGGGGATGGGGGTCCCCCCTGGGTGAGCAGTTCTTC. Protein product: CASSRGGWGSPLGEQFF.

The CDR3: CASRDPGLHYEQYF. The CDR3 nucleotides read TGTGCCAGTCGTGACCCGGGACTGCACTACGAGCAGTACTTC. The chain couples TRBV6-1 to TRBJ2-7, with D possibly TRBD2 on 6 matching bases. The CDR3 covers 14 residues. Germline values: CDR1 MNHNS, CDR2 SASEGT. V was clipped by 9 bases and J by 3 bases, with 18 bases between them.

The chain has TRBV27 and TRBJ2-1; tentative D call: TRBD2 (6 bases). Trimming took 2 bases from V and 4 from J, leaving 9 bases between them. The CDR3 runs to 14 residues. CDR1 is MNHEY and CDR2 is SMNVEV in the germline V gene (reference sequence). The CDR3 DNA reads TGTGCCAGCAGTTTAGCGGCGGGGTACAATGAGCAGTTCTTC. Translation: CASSLAAGYNEQFF.

The chain joins TRBV19 to TRBJ1-1, with D perhaps matching TRBD1 (5 bases). Trimming shortened V by 10 bases and J by 0 bases, and 21 bases separated the two germline ends. CDR3 length equals 16 residues. The V gene's germline CDR1 is LNHDA and CDR2 SQIVND (reference sequence). This CDR3 is CATFPPGGTMNTEAFF. The CDR3 nucleotides are TGTGCCACATTTCCGCCCGGGGGGACCATGAACACTGAAGCTTTCTTT. Variable domain in full (rest from reference TRBV19 and TRBJ1-1): DGGITQSPKYLFRKEGQNVTLSCEQNLNHDAMYWYRQDPGQGLRLIYYSQIVNDFQKGDIAEGYSVSREKKESFPLTVTSAQKNPTAFYLCATFPPGGTMNTEAFFGQGTRLTVV.

This rearrangement joins TRBV5-6 to TRBJ1-4; D uncertain. Trimming took off 1 base at V and 4 bases at J, with 14 bases between the two ends. There are 16 residues in the CDR3. CDR1 is SGHDT and CDR2 is YYEEEE in the germline V gene. The CDR3 sequence is CASSLKYTAFNEKLFF. The CDR3 DNA is TGTGCCAGCAGCTTGAAGTATACAGCTTTTAATGAAAAACTGTTTTTT.

This clone was recorded a few times. The CDR3 region has the DNA TGTGCCAGCAGACGGACTAGCGGGGGGAACACCGGGGAGCTGTTTTTT. The encoded protein is CASRRTSGGNTGELFF. The chain uses TRBV2 and TRBJ2-2; 13 nucleotides agree with TRBD2. This CDR3 has 16 residues. Trimming took 6 bases from V and 1 from J; bases not matched to a gene: 2. Germline V gene lookup returns CDR1 SNHLY and CDR2 FYNNEI.

The chain has TRBV9 and TRBJ2-1, with 13 positions matching TRBD2. The length of the CDR3 is 15 residues. The V gene end was trimmed by 3 bases and the J gene end by 9 bases; junction bases not matched to a gene: 6. Germline lookup yields CDR1 SGDLS and CDR2 YYNGEE. The CDR3 sequence is CASSETSGRMGEQFF. DNA for the CDR3: TGTGCCAGCAGCGAGACTAGCGGGAGGATGGGTGAGCAGTTCTTC.

V gene TRBV7-9 combines with J gene TRBJ2-3, with a weak D call TRBD2 (6 bases). Germline V gene data show CDR1 as SEHNR and CDR2 as FQNEAQ (reference sequence). CDR3 length: 18 amino acids. The V gene lost 1 base and the J gene lost 2 bases, with 19 bases spanning the gap. CDR3 bases: TGTGCCAGCAGCTTAGTGCGACCCCCGGGACTTCCCACAGATACGCAGTATTTT. As protein: CASSLVRPPGLPTDTQYF.

The rearrangement joins TRBV10-3 to TRBJ1-1, with D unclear. The V gene's germline CDR1 is ENHRY and CDR2 SYGVKD. The CDR3 is 13 amino acids. V was cut by 4 bases and J by 7 bases, with 13 bases left in between. The CDR3 DNA is TGTGCCATCAGTGTGATTACGGGGAGTGAAGCTTTCTTT. The encoded protein is CAISVITGSEAFF.

CDR3 nucleotide sequence: TGTGCCAGCAGCCTAGGTAGCGGGGGCGCGAACACCGGGGAGCTGTTTTTT. This sequence encodes CASSLGSGGANTGELFF. The gene calls are TRBV9 and TRBJ2-2; 9 bases match TRBD2. Trimming took 4 bases from V and 0 from J; bases not matched to a gene: 7. Germline lookup yields CDR1 SGDLS and CDR2 YYNGEE. The CDR3 runs to 17 residues.

The rearrangement links TRBV10-3 to TRBJ2-3; D is perhaps TRBD2 (5 bases). CDR3 length: 14 residues. V gave up 4 bases and J gave up 0 bases, with 8 bases separating them. CDR1 and CDR2 (germline): ENHRY, SYGVKD. The CDR3 sequence: CAISVAGSTDTQYF. DNA of the CDR3: TGTGCCATCAGTGTTGCGGGCAGCACAGATACGCAGTATTTT.

J is TRBJ1-5 and V is TRBV19; D is unresolved. Trimming stripped 7 bases from V and 0 bases from J, with 16 bases between. Germline CDR1 and CDR2: LNHDA and SQIVND (reference sequence). This CDR3 is built from 16 residues. CDR3 protein: CASNGVEELSNQPQHF. The CDR3 nucleotides are TGTGCCAGTAATGGAGTGGAGGAGCTTAGCAATCAGCCCCAGCATTTT.

The CDR3 DNA is TGTGCCAGCATCGCCCCCAGGGGGCGAGGGAACACTGAAGCTTTCTTT. Protein sequence: CASIAPRGRGNTEAFF. V and J are TRBV16 and TRBJ1-1, with TRBD1 matching 8 bases. Germline lookup yields CDR1 KGHSY and CDR2 FQNENV. The CDR3 is 16 amino acids. V shed 7 bases, J shed 1 base, and the junction held 11 bases outside the gene matches.

Note on this clone: At the DNA level, this CDR3 is encoded by other sequences in the same sample as well. This chain connects TRBV7-2 to TRBJ1-1; a possible D gene is TRBD1 (5 bases). The CDR3 runs to 15 residues. Germline V gives CDR1 SGHTA, CDR2 FQGNSA. V gave up 0 bases and J gave up 4 bases, with 12 bases separating them. The CDR3 DNA follows: TGTGCCAGCAGCTTAGCTCCAGGGTCCGGCACTGAAGCTTTCTTT. Its protein is CASSLAPGSGTEAFF.

The chain joins TRBV2 to TRBJ2-7; 12 nucleotides align to TRBD2. CDR3 size: 14 residues. V lost 6 bases to trimming and J lost 5 bases; unmatched junction nucleotides: 5. Germline loops: CDR1 SNHLY, CDR2 FYNNEI. The CDR3 here is CASSVPSGRDEQYF. For the CDR3, the DNA is TGTGCCAGCAGCGTCCCTAGCGGGAGGGACGAGCAGTACTTC.

The rearrangement uses TRBV9 and TRBJ1-1; D remains unclear. Germline CDR1 and CDR2: SGDLS and YYNGEE. The CDR3 totals 15 residues. Trimming removed 4 bases at V and 0 bases at J, with 13 bases between. CDR3 residues: CASSPHRALNTEAFF. For the CDR3, the DNA is TGTGCCAGCAGCCCCCACAGAGCTTTGAACACTGAAGCTTTCTTT.

The chain links TRBV5-1 to TRBJ2-5; 7 positions agree with TRBD2. The CDR3 is made up of 16 amino acids. J lost 2 bases, V lost 5 bases, and 12 bases had no gene match. Germline lookup yields CDR1 SGHRS and CDR2 YFSETQ. The CDR3: CASRGPRDYEQETQYF. The CDR3, as DNA: TGCGCCAGCAGGGGGCCCCGGGACTACGAGCAAGAGACCCAGTACTTC.

The genes are TRBV28 and TRBJ2-2; 9 bases are shared with TRBD2. The trim removed 4 bases at V and 0 bases at J, leaving 9 bases unmatched. The CDR3 contains 18 residues. The germline V gene encodes CDR1 MDHEN and CDR2 SYDVKM. The CDR3 DNA reads TGTGCCAGCAGTTCCGACCGAAGACTAGCGGCGAACACCGGGGAGCTGTTTTTT. Translation gives CASSSDRRLAANTGELFF.

The CDR3 here is CASSFRGNSTNEKLFF. DNA for the CDR3: TGTGCCAGCAGCTTCCGCGGAAACTCAACTAATGAAAAACTGTTTTTT. This chain uses TRBV28 with TRBJ1-4, with no clear D. The CDR3 is 16 residues long. Germline V gene data show CDR1 as MDHEN and CDR2 as SYDVKM. V dropped 6 bases and J dropped 0 bases, with 14 bases sitting between them.

The genes are TRBV7-9 and TRBJ1-3; 7 bases agree with TRBD1. Germline V gives CDR1 SEHNR, CDR2 FQNEAQ (reference sequence). This CDR3 spans 15 amino acids. The V gene end was trimmed by 2 bases and the J gene end by 0 bases; junction bases not matched to a gene: 1. The CDR3 DNA reads TGTGCCAGCAGCTTACAGGGGGGCTCTGGAAACACCATATATTTT. Its translation is CASSLQGGSGNTIYF.

This clone was observed a few times. J is TRBJ2-3 and V is TRBV4-3, with D unresolved. Germline lookup yields CDR1 LGHNA and CDR2 YSLEER. Trimming pared 7 bases from V and 0 bases from J, leaving 20 bases between. The CDR3 totals 17 residues. The CDR3 spells CASKKTVANLSTDTQYF. The CDR3 DNA sequence: TGCGCCAGCAAGAAAACGGTAGCCAACCTTAGCACAGATACGCAGTATTTT.

The chain combines TRBV4-1 with TRBJ2-6; D not resolved. Germline values: CDR1 MGHRA, CDR2 YSYEKL. CDR3 length: 16 residues. Trimming removed 0 bases from V and 0 bases from J, with 6 bases in between. CDR3 DNA: TGCGCCAGCAGCCAAGATCGCTACTCTGGGGCCAACGTCCTGACTTTC. As protein: CASSQDRYSGANVLTF.

This clone was counted between two and nine times. The genes are TRBV4-1 and TRBJ1-1; 7 nucleotides match TRBD1. Germline CDR1 and CDR2: MGHRA and YSYEKL. The CDR3 is made up of 16 amino acids. J gave up 0 bases and V 4 bases, and 8 bases lay outside the gene matches. CDR3 sequence (DNA): TGCGCCAGCAGCCTCCGGGGGGGGACAGTGAACACTGAAGCTTTCTTT. This sequence encodes CASSLRGGTVNTEAFF.

V gene TRBV10-3 combines with J gene TRBJ2-6; weak D call: TRBD1 (5 bases). V dropped 0 bases and J dropped 0 bases, with 15 bases sitting between them. The CDR3 runs to 19 residues. Germline CDR1 and CDR2: ENHRY and SYGVKD. The CDR3 DNA follows: TGTGCCATCAGTGAGTCGAGACAGAGCCTTCACTCTGGGGCCAACGTCCTGACTTTC. This sequence encodes CAISESRQSLHSGANVLTF.

The V and J genes are TRBV30 and TRBJ2-7, with TRBD1 matching 11 bases. The CDR3 runs to 13 residues. The germline CDR1 and CDR2 sequences are GTSNPN and SVGIG (reference sequence). The junction had 3 bases not matched to a gene; V was cut back by 5 bases and J by 3 bases. CDR3 nucleotides: TGTGCCTGGGGACAGGGGGCAGGCTACGAGCAGTACTTC. Translating gives CAWGQGAGYEQYF.

The chain employs TRBV14 and TRBJ1-3; the D is unclear. Germline CDR1 reads SGHDN; CDR2 reads FVKESK. Trimming shortened V by 0 bases and J by 0 bases, and 12 bases separated the two germline ends. The length of the CDR3 is 17 residues. Here the CDR3 reads CASSQDDIGSSGNTIYF. CDR3 nucleotide sequence: TGTGCCAGCAGCCAAGATGACATTGGATCCTCTGGAAACACCATATATTTT.

The chain carries TRBV29-1 and TRBJ2-5; possibly TRBD2 for D (5 bases). The J call is in doubt because the DNA end fits TRBJ2-7 better. Germline V gene sequence: CDR1 SQVTM, CDR2 ANQGSEA. The CDR3 extends over 12 amino acids. The CDR3 reads CSVVSGIHEQYF. Written as DNA, the CDR3 is TGCAGCGTTGTTTCGGGGATCCACGAGCAGTACTTC.

The chain carries TRBV7-9 and TRBJ1-5; 7 bases are a match to TRBD1. Germline CDR1 SEHNR, CDR2 FQNEAQ (reference sequence). V gave up 4 bases and J gave up 1 base; unmatched junction bases: 10. This CDR3 has 17 amino acids. The CDR3 sequence: CASSSRDSRSSNQPQHF. The CDR3 nucleotides read TGTGCCAGCAGCTCAAGGGACAGTCGATCGAGCAATCAGCCCCAGCATTTT.

The chain employs TRBV11-2 and TRBJ1-2, with D uncertain. The CDR3 covers 17 residues. Germline V gene lookup returns CDR1 SGHAT and CDR2 FQNNGV. Deletions cut 5 bases from V and 0 bases from J, with 19 bases between. For the CDR3, the DNA is TGTGCCAGCAGCCGACTTCCCGCGTTGGAGGCTAACTATGGCTACACCTTC. This translates into CASSRLPALEANYGYTF.

This clone was counted a few times. The chain has TRBV6-6 and TRBJ1-4; D unresolved. The CDR3 totals 14 residues. Germline CDR1 MNHNY, CDR2 SVGAGI (reference sequence). CDR3 sequence (DNA): TGTGCTACGGTGGATAGGGTACTAGGGGAAAAACTGTTTTTT. It yields the protein CATVDRVLGEKLFF.

J is TRBJ2-1 and V is TRBV7-7; TRBD2 matches 8 bases. Germline V CDR1 and CDR2: SSHAT, FNYEAQ (reference sequence). Trimming at V came to 5 bases and at J to 7 bases, leaving 13 bases not matched to a gene. There are 16 residues in the CDR3. CDR3 nucleotide sequence: TGTGCCAGCAGCCCCACGGGGTTAGCGGGGCAAAATGAGCAGTTCTTC. It translates to CASSPTGLAGQNEQFF.

The rearrangement links TRBV7-9 to TRBJ1-6; D uncertain. Germline loops: CDR1 SEHNR, CDR2 FQNEAQ (reference sequence). V was clipped by 0 bases and J by 6 bases, with 15 bases between them. The CDR3 contains 17 residues. Written as DNA, the CDR3 is TGTGCCAGCAGCTTAGCCATCATGGCAGTTCCTAATTCACCCCTCCACTTT. Translation gives CASSLAIMAVPNSPLHF.